This T cell receptor beta chain is from a study of OX40 agonist ivuxolimab in advanced cancers. Study information: Melanoma, hepatocellular carcinoma, head and neck or renal cell cancer occurred in dose-escalation patients. Partial responses were achieved by three patients, of whom one had hepatocellular carcinoma and two had cutaneous melanoma. Whole-study findings and limits: At 0.1 to 3.0 mg/kg and by week 6, clonal expansion occurred in CD4+ and CD8+ blood T cells.

Germline trimming cut 8 bases from V and 3 bases from J; bases unmatched to any gene: 9. CDR1 is SGHAT, CDR2 FQDESV, per germline (reference sequence). This CDR3 is 17 amino acids long. Profiling relied on immunoSEQ multiplex PCR, and the TCRdb table lists in-frame clones only, not all of them. The data hold about 59,000 clones, with 84% observed a single time. Autoimmune disease history or systemic immunosuppression excluded patients. Points on this clone: Its antigen is unidentified.

The TCR sequence derives from an adult with an advanced solid tumor such as melanoma, head and neck, liver or kidney cancer. This material consisted of CD4+ or CD8+ T cells sorted from blood, taken in a trial of the OX40 agonist ivuxolimab. The chain couples TRBV11-1 to TRBJ2-1, with 14 bases matching TRBD2. The CDR3 DNA is TGTGCCAGCTCCGGGACTAGCGGGAGTCTAGGCTACAATGAGCAGTTCTTC. This translates into CASSGTSGSLGYNEQFF.